This entry describes one T cell receptor beta chain. Its antigen is unknown. The sample originates from a study of Ad26.COV2.S vaccination and SARS-CoV-2 variants. Study in general: The trial was COV1001 and the donor's arm was Ad26.COV2.S. The vaccine Ad26.COV2.S was put into the muscle once, or twice with 56 days between.

Overall study findings and caveats: Reported post-vaccination CD8+ and CD4+ T cell responses to spike showed substantial breadth.

The CDR3 has 15 amino acids. Germline loops: CDR1 MNHNY, CDR2 SVGAGI (reference sequence). J was trimmed by 8 bases and V by 4 bases; bases with no gene match: 8. The sample's treatment: approximately 18 received Ad26.COV2.S at low or high dose, single or two shots; several received placebo; per-sample allocation not given. Material that was analyzed had been drawn on day 63 after the first vaccine or placebo injection. The individual, an adult aged 18-55 years, was a donor in Boston. Repertoires were generated with immunoSEQ multiplex PCR, while TCRdb's copy carries only in-frame clones and drops some. The data contain around 250,000 clones, 87% of them seen just once; the ten biggest clones take up just under 3%.

Source: peripheral blood, taken in a trial of Ad26.COV2.S vaccine versus placebo. This sequence was found in a person between 18 and 60 years old who received the Ad26.COV2.S COVID-19 vaccine or a placebo. V is TRBV6-6 and J is TRBJ2-1; 10 bases match TRBD1. The CDR3 loop is CASSSSGQGRDEQFF. In DNA, the CDR3 is TGTGCCAGCAGTTCCTCGGGACAGGGGAGGGATGAGCAGTTCTTC.